What follows are 14 T cell receptor beta chains derived from one specimen sequenced in a study of shared T cell receptors in the human thymus. The protocol was immunoSEQ multiplex PCR, while the TCRdb copy is restricted to in-frame clones and leaves out a portion. The sample records hundreds of thousands of clones, over 75% being singletons. These same records also appear under a second study, on human thymus T cells.

Material for sequencing was thymocytes. The receptors here all came from a boy in the first two years of life with a congenital heart defect.

The V and J genes are TRBV4-2 and TRBJ1-2; 8 nucleotides agree with TRBD1. V lost 3 bases to trimming and J lost 3 bases; unmatched junction nucleotides: 9. The CDR3 spans 16 residues. CDR1 LGHNA and CDR2 YNFKEQ come from the germline V gene. CDR3 nucleotide sequence: TGTGCCAGCAGCCAGACAGGTGACAGGGGAGACTATGGCTACACCTTC. It is translated as CASSQTGDRGDYGYTF.

The chain uses TRBV10-3 and TRBJ2-7; TRBD1 aligns across 7 bases. Per the germline V gene, CDR1 is ENHRY and CDR2 is SYGVKD. The ends lost 4 bases at V and 0 bases at J; junction bases unmatched: 3. The CDR3 runs 14 residues. The CDR3 region has the DNA TGTGCCATCAGTGGGACAGGATTCTCCTACGAGCAGTACTTC. Its translation is CAISGTGFSYEQYF.

The rearrangement uses TRBV18 and TRBJ2-7; possibly TRBD1 for D (5 bases). The length of the CDR3 is 17 residues. Trimming left V 6 bases short and J 0 bases short, with 21 bases between. Looked up from germline, CDR1 is KGHSH and CDR2 is LQKENI. For the CDR3, the DNA is TGTGCCAGCTCCCACCGGGCAGGCAGGGATGACTCCTACGAGCAGTACTTC. It encodes CASSHRAGRDDSYEQYF.

The rearrangement uses TRBV4-1 and TRBJ2-1, with TRBD1 matching over 8 bases. The V gene end was trimmed by 0 bases and the J gene end by 8 bases; junction bases not matched to a gene: 15. This CDR3 is 18 amino acids long. Germline V gene lookup returns CDR1 MGHRA and CDR2 YSYEKL. The CDR3 is CASSQDGSRTGSLHEQFF. The CDR3 DNA reads TGCGCCAGCAGCCAAGATGGGTCAAGGACAGGGAGTTTACATGAGCAGTTCTTC.

The CDR3 is CASTPLPDRIDEQFF. In nucleotides, the CDR3 is TGTGCCAGTACCCCACTACCGGATCGCATCGATGAGCAGTTCTTC. This sequence joins TRBV19 and TRBJ2-1; no clear D gene. Germline values: CDR1 LNHDA, CDR2 SQIVND (reference sequence). The CDR3 extends over 15 amino acids. Trimming shortened V by 7 bases and J by 8 bases, and 21 bases separated the two germline ends. Looking up the rest from reference TRBV19 and TRBJ2-1 gives the full variable domain: DGGITQSPKYLFRKEGQNVTLSCEQNLNHDAMYWYRQDPGQGLRLIYYSQIVNDFQKGDIAEGYSVSREKKESFPLTVTSAQKNPTAFYLCASTPLPDRIDEQFFGPGTRLTVL.

The chain recombines TRBV11-3 with TRBJ2-1, with D tentatively TRBD1 (6 bases). Germline V CDR1 and CDR2: SGHNT, YENEEA. The CDR3 loop spans 16 amino acids. V was shortened by 4 bases and J by 7 bases, with 20 bases between the two germline ends. Here the CDR3 DNA reads TGTGCCAGCAGCTCGGCCCACATGGGGGACATTAATGAGCAGTTCTTC. This sequence encodes CASSSAHMGDINEQFF.

This clone was picked up one time. The rearrangement uses TRBV15 and TRBJ2-7, with 7 bases aligning to TRBD2. V gave up 0 bases and J gave up 4 bases; unmatched junction bases: 12. CDR1 and CDR2 from the germline V gene are LNHNV and YYDKDF (reference sequence). There are 17 residues in the CDR3. CDR3 sequence reads: CATSRDNGRELPYEQYF. The CDR3 bases are TGTGCCACCAGCAGAGATAACGGGCGGGAGCTACCTTACGAGCAGTACTTC.

The chain uses TRBV11-2 and TRBJ2-7, with D maybe TRBD2 (6 bases). Germline assignment: CDR1 SGHAT and CDR2 FQNNGV. V was clipped by 1 base and J by 3 bases, with 16 bases between them. The CDR3 runs to 16 residues. The CDR3 loop is CASSLGLGRQGYEQYF. CDR3 in DNA: TGTGCCAGCAGCTTAGGGTTAGGGAGGCAGGGCTACGAGCAGTACTTC. Full variable domain (outside the CDR3, taken from reference TRBV11-2 and TRBJ2-7): EAGVAQSPRYKIIEKRQSVAFWCNPISGHATLYWYQQILGQGPKLLIQFQNNGVVDDSQLPKDRFSAERLKGVDSTLKIQPAKLEDSAVYLCASSLGLGRQGYEQYFGPGTRLTVT.

In its sample, this clone was seen once. This sequence joins TRBV4-3 and TRBJ2-7; the match to TRBD1 covers 10 bases. The germline V gene encodes CDR1 LGHNA and CDR2 YSLEER. V was pared by 0 bases and J by 2 bases, with 10 bases of the junction left unmatched. The CDR3 covers 18 residues. The CDR3: CASSQDEGPGTGAYEQYF. CDR3 in DNA: TGCGCCAGCAGCCAAGATGAGGGGCCCGGGACAGGGGCCTACGAGCAGTACTTC.

This chain joins TRBV27 and TRBJ1-2; 7 bases line up with TRBD1. Germline V gene lookup returns CDR1 MNHEY and CDR2 SMNVEV (reference sequence). The CDR3 has 12 residues. The V segment lost 5 bases and the J segment 9 bases; nucleotides outside the gene matches: 6. CDR3 nucleotides: TGTGCCAGCAGTCCCCGGACAGGACGCTACACCTTC. Its protein product is CASSPRTGRYTF.

This clone was recorded a few times. The rearrangement uses TRBV7-2 and TRBJ1-1; D gene unclear. V was trimmed by 1 base and J by 11 bases, leaving 20 bases between them. CDR3 length: 15 residues. Germline assignment: CDR1 SGHTA and CDR2 FQGNSA. The CDR3 coding sequence is TGTGCCAGCAGCTTAGACTGGGCCCCCCCCGGCGCGGCTTTCTTT. Protein: CASSLDWAPPGAAFF.

The chain recombines TRBV5-4 with TRBJ1-2; no clear D. This CDR3 is 13 amino acids long. Trimming pared 4 bases from V and 5 bases from J, leaving 12 bases between. Germline lookup yields CDR1 SGHNT and CDR2 YYREEE (reference sequence). The CDR3 DNA sequence: TGTGCCAGCAGCGTCGGACGGACTTATGGCTACACCTTC. Amino acids: CASSVGRTYGYTF.

The rearrangement links TRBV6-5 to TRBJ2-1; 7 bases match TRBD2. Germline CDR1 MNHEY, CDR2 SVGAGI. V dropped 5 bases and J dropped 8; count of bases not matched to a gene: 9. CDR3 length equals 14 residues. CDR3 nucleotides: TGTGCCAGCAGTGGGCCGGGCGGGAGCTATGAGCAGTTCTTC. The encoded protein is CASSGPGGSYEQFF.

This clone occurred a few times. The rearrangement links TRBV15 to TRBJ2-3, with a weak D call TRBD2 (6 bases). The germline gives CDR1 LNHNV, CDR2 YYDKDF (reference sequence). The CDR3 covers 13 residues. Trimming pared 7 bases from V and 0 bases from J, leaving 8 bases between. CDR3 protein: CATKGGSTDTQYF. DNA for the CDR3: TGTGCCACCAAAGGAGGGAGCACAGATACGCAGTATTTT.